The 27 T cell receptor beta chains listed next were all sequenced from one sample in a study of CD8 T cells in ankylosing spondylitis. The antigens these receptors bind are not known. TCRdb passed the 5' RACE reads through MiXCR, listing each CDR3 protein once. This repertoire shows a few hundred thousand distinct CDR3 sequences, about a sixth found once; its top ten account for approximately 46%. Findings and limits, study-wide: Ankylosing spondylitis blood seemed to carry a telltale TCR beta motif made of about 8 highly homologous variants.

Input material: blood, either unsorted or a sorted T cell fraction (not recorded which). Every receptor here comes from a male donor with ankylosing spondylitis.

V is TRBV28 and J is TRBJ1-3, with no clear D. V was shortened by 3 bases and J by 0 bases, with 15 bases between the two germline ends. The CDR3 consists of 17 residues. Germline values: CDR1 MDHEN, CDR2 SYDVKM. The CDR3 DNA reads as TGTGCCAGCAGTTTGGGGTACAACGGCTACTCTGGAAACACCATATATTTT. It encodes CASSLGYNGYSGNTIYF. Using reference TRBV28 and TRBJ1-3 for the parts outside the CDR3, the full variable domain is DVKVTQSSRYLVKRTGEKVFLECVQDMDHENMFWYRQDPGLGLRLIYFSYDVKMKEKGDIPEGYSVSREKKERFSLILESASTNQTSMYLCASSLGYNGYSGNTIYFGEGSWLTVV.

This clonotype showed up many times. The rearrangement joins TRBV29-1 to TRBJ2-7; D is perhaps TRBD2 (6 bases). Trimming stripped 0 bases from V and 2 bases from J, with 8 bases between. The CDR3 is 13 residues long. Germline loops: CDR1 SQVTM, CDR2 ANQGSEA. DNA of the CDR3: TGCAGCGTTGAAGAGGGGACTCCCTACGAGCAGTACTTC. Amino acid sequence: CSVEEGTPYEQYF.

This clonotype was counted ten times or more. V usage is TRBV12-3 or TRBV12-4 and J usage is TRBJ1-6; D unclear. V lost 6 bases and J 7 bases, leaving 10 bases between the germline ends. CDR3 length: 13 amino acids. The CDR3 DNA follows: TGTGCCAGCAGCAACGGGTTCAATTCACCCCTCCACTTT. Translation gives CASSNGFNSPLHF.

This clonotype was seen a few times. The J gene is TRBJ1-2, the V gene TRBV29-1; D not certain. This CDR3 contains 12 residues. V was shortened by 6 bases and J by 2 bases, with 10 bases between the two germline ends. CDR1 and CDR2 (germline): SQVTM, ANQGSEA. CDR3 region: CSVEDANYGYTF. DNA for the CDR3: TGCAGCGTGGAGGACGCCAACTATGGCTACACCTTC.

The V and J genes are TRBV4-3 and TRBJ2-7, with 13 bases aligning to TRBD2. J was trimmed by 2 bases and V by 3 bases; bases with no gene match: 1. There are 15 residues in the CDR3. Germline loops: CDR1 LGHNA, CDR2 YSLEER. CDR3 protein: CASSHGLAGAYEQYF. CDR3 coding DNA: TGCGCCAGCAGCCATGGACTAGCGGGAGCCTACGAGCAGTACTTC.

This clonotype was recorded at least ten times. The CDR3 sequence: CASSLGTTYNEQFF. The CDR3 DNA reads as TGTGCCAGCAGTTTAGGGACTACCTACAATGAGCAGTTCTTC. The chain combines TRBV12-3 or TRBV12-4 with TRBJ2-1, with D maybe TRBD2 (6 bases). The CDR3 consists of 14 residues. V dropped 1 base and J dropped 2 bases, with 6 bases sitting between them.

This clonotype was observed at least ten times. This chain connects TRBV4-1 to TRBJ2-1; 7 positions match TRBD1. Trimming removed 1 base from V and 6 bases from J; junction bases left unmatched: 6. Germline values: CDR1 MGHRA, CDR2 YSYEKL. The CDR3 is 15 residues long. The chain's CDR3 is CASSQVEGAGNEQFF. In DNA form, the CDR3 reads TGCGCCAGCAGCCAAGTTGAGGGGGCCGGCAATGAGCAGTTCTTC.

The V and J genes are TRBV4-2 and TRBJ2-4; D remains unclear. V lost 1 base to trimming and J lost 7 bases, with 11 bases between them. Germline V gives CDR1 LGHNA, CDR2 YNFKEQ. The CDR3 totals 14 residues. CDR3 protein: CASSQGRTENIQYF. Here the CDR3 DNA reads TGTGCCAGCAGCCAAGGTAGGACCGAGAACATTCAGTACTTC.

This sequence joins TRBV11-2 and TRBJ2-3, with D uncertain. The CDR3 is 13 amino acids. Germline-derived CDR1 and CDR2 are SGHAT and FQNNGV. The V and J ends lost 5 bases and 2 bases respectively, with 8 bases between them. Here the CDR3 reads CASSKEFTDTQYF. DNA for the CDR3: TGTGCCAGCAGCAAGGAGTTCACAGATACGCAGTATTTT.

The chain uses TRBV12-3 or TRBV12-4 and TRBJ2-1; TRBD2 matches 10 bases. After removal of 5 bases from V and 8 bases from J, the junction contained 6 bases not matched to a gene. The CDR3 covers 14 residues. The CDR3 reads CASSKAGGPYEQFF. CDR3 bases: TGTGCCAGCAGTAAAGCGGGGGGGCCCTATGAGCAGTTCTTC.

This clonotype has a handful of counts. The gene calls are TRBV12-3 or TRBV12-4 and TRBJ1-5, with TRBD1 identical over 7 bases. J was trimmed by 2 bases and V by 7 bases; bases with no gene match: 2. There are 13 residues in the CDR3. The CDR3 is CASTGQGNQPQHF. CDR3 bases: TGTGCCAGCACAGGACAGGGCAATCAGCCCCAGCATTTT.

This clonotype was detected a few times. The chain joins TRBV27 to TRBJ2-7; 13 bases map to TRBD2. V shed 1 base, J shed 3 bases, and the junction held 6 bases outside the gene matches. Germline-derived CDR1 and CDR2 are MNHEY and SMNVEV (reference sequence). This CDR3 has 17 residues. The CDR3 DNA reads TGTGCCAGCAGTTTATGGGGGGGACTAGCGGGGATCTACGAGCAGTACTTC. Its protein product is CASSLWGGLAGIYEQYF.

The chain is built from TRBV7-9 and TRBJ1-2; D unresolved. From germline, CDR1 is SEHNR and CDR2 FQNEAQ (reference sequence). The CDR3 contains 13 residues. Deletions cut 5 bases from V and 7 bases from J, with 14 bases between. In nucleotides, the CDR3 is TGTGCCAGCAGCATTGGCACGGCGAGTGGCTACACCTTC. Translation: CASSIGTASGYTF. Supplemented by reference TRBV7-9 and TRBJ1-2, the full variable domain reads DTGVSQNPRHKITKRGQNVTFRCDPISEHNRLYWYRQTLGQGPEFLTYFQNEAQLEKSRLLSDRFSAERPKGSFSTLEIQRTEQGDSAMYLCASSIGTASGYTFGSGTRLTVV.

The chain couples TRBV6-2 or TRBV6-3 to TRBJ2-6; no reliable D call. In germline, CDR1 is MNHEY, CDR2 SVGEGT. Trimming stripped 4 bases from V and 0 bases from J, with 16 bases between. The CDR3 runs to 18 residues. The DNA for the CDR3 is TGTGCCAGCAGTTCGATTGTCCCCGGGCACTCTGGGGCCAACGTCCTGACTTTC. Its protein is CASSSIVPGHSGANVLTF.

This clonotype was recorded at least ten times. This chain joins TRBV12-3 or TRBV12-4 and TRBJ2-1; 11 bases are a match to TRBD2. V trimming: 5 bases; J trimming: 8 bases; junction bases outside the gene matches: 5. CDR3 length: 14 residues. CDR3 sequence reads: CASSPLAGGYEQFF. DNA of the CDR3: TGTGCCAGCAGTCCCCTAGCGGGGGGCTATGAGCAGTTCTTC.

This clonotype was recorded a few times. V and J are TRBV20-1 and TRBJ2-1; possible D gene TRBD2, 6 bases. Germline V gene lookup returns CDR1 DFQATT and CDR2 SNEGSKA (reference sequence). This CDR3 has 15 residues. The germline V and J ends were trimmed by 6 bases and 2 bases, with 17 bases remaining between them. CDR3 nucleotides: TGCAGTGCCAGCTCGATAGCGGAGGCCTACAATGAGCAGTTCTTC. Translation gives CSASSIAEAYNEQFF.

The chain has TRBV13 and TRBJ1-2, with D unresolved. The CDR3 spans 14 residues. Looked up from germline, CDR1 is PRHDT and CDR2 is FYEKMQ (reference sequence). Trimming left V 0 bases short and J 0 bases short, with 5 bases between. Written as DNA, the CDR3 is TGTGCCAGCAGCTTAGGGGCGGCTAACTATGGCTACACCTTC. Amino acids: CASSLGAANYGYTF.

At least ten counts were recorded for this clonotype. This chain joins TRBV29-1 and TRBJ2-1; perhaps D is TRBD1 or TRBD2 (5 bases each). This CDR3 contains 11 residues. Germline-derived CDR1 and CDR2 are SQVTM and ANQGSEA. V lost 3 bases to trimming and J lost 13 bases, with 13 bases between them. As DNA, the CDR3 is TGCAGCGTTGAGCAGGGACGAGGACAGTTCTTC. Translation gives CSVEQGRGQFF.

This chain links TRBV6-2 or TRBV6-3 with TRBJ2-1, with 11 bases that match TRBD2. With V trimmed by 5 bases and J by 9 bases, 12 bases remained unmatched. The CDR3 spans 16 residues. Germline V gene sequence: CDR1 MNHEY, CDR2 SVGEGT. The CDR3 DNA follows: TGTGCCAGCAGTACGGTAGCGGGAGGGCCGGGGAGTGAGCAGTTCTTC. It yields the protein CASSTVAGGPGSEQFF.

Many counts were recorded for this clonotype. The chain combines TRBV6-4 with TRBJ2-3; 7 nucleotides line up with TRBD2. Germline loops: CDR1 MRHNA, CDR2 SNTAGT. The CDR3 loop spans 16 amino acids. With 2 bases clipped from V and 3 bases from J, the junction kept 8 bases outside the gene matches. Written as DNA, the CDR3 is TGTGCCAGCAGTGACGAGGGCGGGAGAGGGACAGATACGCAGTATTTT. Its protein product is CASSDEGGRGTDTQYF.

This clonotype was detected many times. This chain links TRBV6-2 or TRBV6-3 with TRBJ2-1; D is undetermined. The CDR3 extends over 12 amino acids. The V end was cut by 4 bases, the J end by 7 bases, with 8 bases between. The germline V gene has CDR1 MNHEY and CDR2 SVGEGT. The CDR3 here is CASSWVGNEQFF. The CDR3 nucleotides read TGTGCCAGCAGTTGGGTGGGGAATGAGCAGTTCTTC.

Here the CDR3 reads CGSGTSNEQFF. The CDR3 DNA reads as TGTGGCTCGGGTACCTCCAATGAGCAGTTCTTC. The V call is TRBV12-3 or TRBV12-4, the J call TRBJ2-1; D is unresolved. CDR3 length equals 11 residues.

This clonotype has only a few counts. The rearrangement uses TRBV11-2 and TRBJ2-1; TRBD1 might be the D (7 bases). The CDR3 covers 14 residues. Between the trimmed V and J ends, which lost 5 bases and 10 bases, there was a span of 18 bases. Germline lookup yields CDR1 SGHAT and CDR2 FQNNGV. The CDR3 region is CASSISQGGLEQFF. For the CDR3, the DNA is TGTGCCAGCAGCATCTCCCAGGGGGGTTTAGAGCAGTTCTTC.

The V and J genes are TRBV11-3 and TRBJ2-3; D could derive from TRBD1 or TRBD2 (5 bases each). The CDR3 spans 15 residues. Looked up from germline, CDR1 is SGHNT and CDR2 is YENEEA. Trimming shortened V by 5 bases and J by 4 bases, and 16 bases separated the two germline ends. The CDR3 is CASSPRDPQADTQYF. The CDR3 nucleotides are TGTGCCAGCAGCCCTCGGGACCCACAGGCAGATACGCAGTATTTT.

The chain combines TRBV6-5 with TRBJ1-1; possible D gene TRBD1, 5 bases. With 2 bases removed from V and 6 bases from J, the gap between germline ends came to 13 bases. Germline CDR1 and CDR2: MNHEY and SVGAGI. The CDR3 loop spans 14 amino acids. For the CDR3, the DNA is TGTGCCAGCAGTTACGAGGTGGGGGAATCTGAAGCTTTCTTT. This codes for CASSYEVGESEAFF.

The rearrangement links TRBV7-3 to TRBJ2-5; D is possibly TRBD1 (5 bases). The CDR3 has 13 residues. The V gene's germline CDR1 is SGHTA and CDR2 FQGTGA. The V end was cut by 2 bases, the J end by 4 bases, with 8 bases between. Written as DNA, the CDR3 is TGTGCCAGCAGCTTACAGGGTGCAGAGACCCAGTACTTC. Translating it yields CASSLQGAETQYF.

This clonotype was seen only a few times. This sequence joins TRBV11-3 and TRBJ2-2; TRBD2 is a possible D gene (6 bases). Germline CDR1 and CDR2: SGHNT and YENEEA. Trimming stripped 5 bases from V and 6 bases from J, with 13 bases between. The CDR3 sequence is 14 residues long. CDR3 sequence reads: CASSTLLAPGELFF. The DNA for the CDR3 is TGTGCCAGCAGCACCCTACTAGCTCCCGGGGAGCTGTTTTTT.